The source of this T cell receptor beta chain is a study of post-analysis software for immune sequencing data (dated by TCRdb to between 2014 and 2016). Some background on the complete study: Disease courses on record covered relapsing-remitting, secondary progressive and progressive-relapsing multiple sclerosis, though some patients had no subtype annotation. The multiple sclerosis patient repertoires were compared with roughly twelve previously published healthy control repertoires from donors aged 6 to 25 years. A subset of samples was prepared in parallel using single-end sample barcoding, then pooled and co-amplified after Illumina adapter ligation. Overall results and qualifications from the work: Compared with controls, multiple sclerosis patients had significantly lower normalized Chao1 diversity, a finding suggesting substantial peripheral T-cell clonal expansion. Patients showed significantly higher frequencies than controls for a few TRBV segments, among them TRBV5-6, TRBV5-1 and TRBV20-1. The multiple sclerosis patient group was slightly younger than the control group. Direct clustering with F measure revealed strong co-clustering of samples prepared in the same batch, which led to a batch-effect correction.

About this clonotype itself: There is no known antigen for this receptor. The sample holds no much larger clone one base away, and base qualities are not on file.

Library method: PCR. The sequencing machine was an Illumina HiSeq 2500. To reduce PCR and sequencing biases, unique molecular identifiers were incorporated into the TCR beta cDNA libraries. Approximately 500,000 cDNA molecules were obtained per 1 to 10 million input T cells, so each molecule approximated one T cell. The patient libraries were prepared and sequenced using the same protocol as the earlier healthy control dataset. Samples belonging to the same batch were prepared together, multiplexed and sequenced on a shared HiSeq lane. The paper's processing steps were these. Raw barcoded reads were processed with MIGEC, discarding single-read molecular identifier groups before consensus assembly and CDR3 extraction. VDJtools was used for post-analysis of the clonotype tables, with diversity normalized by down-sampling every dataset to the smallest sample size. In repertoire overlap clustering, CDR3 amino acid sequences, but not nucleotide sequences, were matched to correct batch-related cross-sample contamination. The public reads were reprocessed in TCRdb via fastp at Q25 and MiXCR, keeping in-frame beta chains. Duplicate CDR3 protein sequences are folded into a single record with the most common DNA and genes. The V and J calls follow TCRdb's processing rather than the paper's. In this sample the table shows fewer than 900,000 distinct CDR3 sequences, 40% to 55% of which occur a single time. 4.9% of the sample belongs to the ten largest clones.

The CDR3 covers 17 residues, taking in both the cysteine and the phenylalanine. Only the CDR3 DNA stays, 51 bases, in frame from base 1. The germline V gene encodes CDR1 SGHAT and CDR2 FQNNGV. Clipping removes 0 bases from V and 4 bases from J, with 11 as the unmatched junction base count. To demonstrate the VDJtools post-analysis software, the study profiled TCR beta repertoires from the peripheral blood of under 15 young patients with multiple sclerosis. The multiple sclerosis patients were children and adolescents ranging in age from roughly 6 to 16 years. The material sequenced was blood. The rearranged chain carries TRBV11-2 and TRBJ2-7, with 8 middle bases fitting TRBD1. The sequence came from a girl aged 10 to 17 with multiple sclerosis. The DNA sequence is given as TGTGCCAGCAGCTTAGATGGGATTGGGCAGGGGGCTTACGAGCAGTACTTC. Translated, this is CASSLDGIGQGAYEQYF.